This T cell receptor beta chain emerged from a study of T cells after yellow fever vaccination. Study outcomes and limitations: Booster sampling recovered most clones from primary vaccination (less than 97% CD4, around 90% CD8).

As to this clonotype: Its antigen is not known.

Each CDR3 protein gets one entry after TCRdb re-called the 5' RACE reads with MiXCR. The sample has 250,000 to 350,000 distinct CDR3 sequences, around 6.8% seen once. There are 15 residues in the CDR3. Germline V gene lookup returns CDR1 SGHTA and CDR2 FQGNSA. V was pared by 1 base and J by 5 bases, with 5 bases of the junction left unmatched. Sample: PBMCs, taken around 45 days after the first yellow fever vaccination. The receptor's source is a man between 18 and 35 years old who received the YFV17D yellow fever vaccine. The V gene is TRBV7-2, the J gene TRBJ2-5, with 9 bases that match TRBD2. The CDR3 bases are TGTGCCAGCAGCTTAGTAGCGGGGGTAATGGAGACCCAGTACTTC. It yields the protein CASSLVAGVMETQYF.